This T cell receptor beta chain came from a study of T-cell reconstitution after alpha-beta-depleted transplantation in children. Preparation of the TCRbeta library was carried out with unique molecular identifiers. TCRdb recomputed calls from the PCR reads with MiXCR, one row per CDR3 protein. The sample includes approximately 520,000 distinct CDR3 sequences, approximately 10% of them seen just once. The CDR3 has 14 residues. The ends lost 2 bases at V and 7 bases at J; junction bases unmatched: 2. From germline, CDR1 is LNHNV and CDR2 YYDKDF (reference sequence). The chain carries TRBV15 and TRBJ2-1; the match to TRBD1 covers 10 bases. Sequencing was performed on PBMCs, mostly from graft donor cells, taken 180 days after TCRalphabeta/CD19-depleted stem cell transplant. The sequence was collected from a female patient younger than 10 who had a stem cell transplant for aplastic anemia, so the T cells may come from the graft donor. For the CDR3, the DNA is TGTGCCACCAGCAGAAGGGACAGGGGAAATGAGCAGTTCTTC. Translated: CATSRRDRGNEQFF.